Below are 23 T cell receptor beta chains sequenced from a single sample in a study of OX40 agonist ivuxolimab in advanced cancers. Sequenced by immunoSEQ multiplex PCR; TCRdb stores in-frame clones only, minus some. The sample contains 69,000 or so clones, approximately 80% of which appear only once. Sequences were derived from CD4+ or CD8+ T cells sorted from blood, sampled in a trial of the OX40 agonist ivuxolimab. These receptors were collected from an adult with an advanced solid tumor such as melanoma, head and neck, liver or kidney cancer.

This chain connects TRBV19 to TRBJ2-1; unclear D gene. The V end lost 1 base, the J end lost 8 bases, and 9 bases lay between the germline ends. CDR3 size: 13 residues. Looked up from germline, CDR1 is LNHDA and CDR2 is SQIVND (reference sequence). The CDR3 nucleotides are TGTGCCAGTAGTATAGGGAATATGGATGAGCAGTTCTTC. Its protein is CASSIGNMDEQFF.

There are a few counts of this clone. CDR3 nucleotide sequence: TGTGCCTGGAGTATTCGTGACTCGACACCGAACACTGAAGCTTTCTTT. Residues: CAWSIRDSTPNTEAFF. The V and J genes are TRBV30 and TRBJ1-1; D uncertain. This CDR3 has 16 residues. Germline V lookup: CDR1 GTSNPN, CDR2 SVGIG (reference sequence). Trimming stripped 2 bases from V and 1 base from J, with 17 bases between.

This clone was counted a single time. The V gene is TRBV7-9, the J gene TRBJ2-5; 8 bases agree with TRBD1. From germline, CDR1 is SEHNR and CDR2 FQNEAQ (reference sequence). V was clipped by 1 base and J by 4 bases; unmatched bases: 5. The CDR3 has 15 amino acids. The CDR3 DNA is TGTGCCAGCAGCTTAGGACAGGGGTGGTCAGAGACCCAGTACTTC. It specifies CASSLGQGWSETQYF.

This CDR3 is CASSPSGTDSYGYTF. The CDR3 DNA follows: TGTGCCAGCAGCCCGTCCGGGACGGATTCCTATGGCTACACCTTC. The V call is TRBV7-3, the J call TRBJ1-2, with TRBD1 as a possible D gene (5 bases). The V end was cut by 5 bases, the J end by 4 bases, with 17 bases between. This CDR3 region has 15 residues. Germline values: CDR1 SGHTA, CDR2 FQGTGA.

The gene calls are TRBV28 and TRBJ2-1; 11 bases fit TRBD2. Trimming took 6 bases from V and 2 from J; bases not matched to a gene: 3. The CDR3 is made up of 15 amino acids. Germline V CDR1 and CDR2: MDHEN, SYDVKM. CDR3 loop: CASSPTSGAYNEQFF. The CDR3 DNA sequence: TGTGCCAGCAGCCCGACTAGCGGGGCCTACAATGAGCAGTTCTTC.

The genes are TRBV7-9 and TRBJ1-1, with 8 bases aligning to TRBD1. Per germline, CDR1 SEHNR and CDR2 FQNEAQ (reference sequence). The CDR3 loop spans 18 amino acids. V was pared by 5 bases and J by 2 bases, with 16 bases of the junction left unmatched. CDR3 amino acids: CASSGSGGREPRNTEAFF. In DNA, the CDR3 is TGTGCCAGCAGCGGATCAGGGGGCAGGGAGCCCAGAAACACTGAAGCTTTCTTT.

The rearrangement links TRBV15 to TRBJ2-1; D unclear. The germline gives CDR1 LNHNV, CDR2 YYDKDF (reference sequence). Trimming pared 3 bases from V and 7 bases from J, leaving 16 bases between. There are 15 residues in the CDR3. This CDR3 is CATSRTRSEWNEQFF. The DNA for the CDR3 is TGTGCCACCAGCAGGACCAGGTCGGAATGGAATGAGCAGTTCTTC. Full variable domain (outside the CDR3, taken from reference TRBV15 and TRBJ2-1): DAMVIQNPRYQVTQFGKPVTLSCSQTLNHNVMYWYQQKSSQAPKLLFHYYDKDFNNEADTPDNFQSRRPNTSFCFLDIRSPGLGDTAMYLCATSRTRSEWNEQFFGPGTRLTVL.

V usage is TRBV11-2 and J usage is TRBJ2-7; 11 positions match TRBD2. The trim removed 2 bases at V and 6 bases at J, leaving 6 bases unmatched. The length of the CDR3 is 15 residues. Germline V gene lookup returns CDR1 SGHAT and CDR2 FQNNGV. CDR3 region: CASSLTLAGGSEQYF. The CDR3, as DNA: TGTGCCAGCAGCTTAACGCTAGCGGGAGGTTCCGAGCAGTACTTC.

This chain links TRBV4-1 with TRBJ1-5; 7 bases are a match to TRBD1. The CDR3 loop spans 14 amino acids. Trimming removed 4 bases from V and 4 bases from J; junction bases left unmatched: 4. The germline CDR1 and CDR2 sequences are MGHRA and YSYEKL. The CDR3 loop is CASSRGTANQPQHF. CDR3 bases: TGCGCCAGCAGCCGCGGGACAGCTAATCAGCCCCAGCATTTT.

V is TRBV7-2 and J is TRBJ2-1, with D perhaps TRBD1 (5 bases). The V gene lost 5 bases and the J gene lost 9 bases, with 11 bases spanning the gap. The germline V gene has CDR1 SGHTA and CDR2 FQGNSA. This CDR3 is 12 amino acids long. The CDR3 DNA follows: TGTGCCAGCAGCCCGACAGTGAGTGAGCAGTTCTTC. Amino acids: CASSPTVSEQFF.

This clone showed up many times. V usage is TRBV7-2 and J usage is TRBJ2-1; maybe TRBD2 (6 bases). The CDR3 is 15 amino acids. Between the trimmed V and J ends, which lost 5 bases and 4 bases, there was a span of 15 bases. Looked up from germline, CDR1 is SGHTA and CDR2 is FQGNSA. Here the CDR3 reads CASSREGTAYNEQFF. The CDR3 DNA follows: TGTGCCAGCAGCAGAGAAGGGACTGCTTACAATGAGCAGTTCTTC.

In DNA form, the CDR3 reads TGCGCCAGCAGTGAGTCGAGGGGAGACTATGGCTACACCTTC. Translating gives CASSESRGDYGYTF. The V and J genes are TRBV10-1 and TRBJ1-2, with a tentative D call TRBD1 (5 bases). CDR3 size: 14 residues. Germline CDR1 is WNHNN and CDR2 is SYGVQD (reference sequence). V was trimmed by 0 bases and J by 3 bases, leaving 8 bases between them.

The DNA for the CDR3 is TGTGCCAGCAGCCCCCTTGGTGGTGGGAGCACTGAAGCTTTCTTT. It specifies CASSPLGGGSTEAFF. The chain couples TRBV9 to TRBJ1-1; no clear D gene. Trimming removed 4 bases from V and 4 bases from J, with 17 bases in between. The CDR3 has 15 amino acids. The germline gives CDR1 SGDLS, CDR2 YYNGEE.

The V call is TRBV6-5, the J call TRBJ1-1, with a tentative D call TRBD1 (6 bases). V gave up 0 bases and J gave up 3 bases, with 11 bases separating them. This CDR3 spans 15 amino acids. Germline CDR1 and CDR2: MNHEY and SVGAGI. The CDR3 reads CASSYSTGRDTEAFF. The DNA for the CDR3 is TGTGCCAGCAGTTACTCCACAGGGAGGGACACTGAAGCTTTCTTT.

This sequence joins TRBV27 and TRBJ2-3; TRBD2 is a possible D gene (6 bases). The CDR3 has 15 amino acids. The ends were cut back, 6 bases at V and 4 bases at J, with 17 bases in the middle. Germline V CDR1 and CDR2: MNHEY, SMNVEV (reference sequence). The CDR3 is CASRHGLTIADTQYF. CDR3 DNA sequence: TGTGCCAGCAGACACGGACTAACGATCGCAGATACGCAGTATTTT.

The chain recombines TRBV11-1 with TRBJ2-7; tentative D call: TRBD2 (5 bases). Germline V gene lookup returns CDR1 SGHAT and CDR2 FQDESV (reference sequence). V dropped 3 bases and J dropped 5 bases, with 11 bases sitting between them. The CDR3 sequence is 13 residues long. The CDR3 here is CASSFDYPNEQYF. The CDR3 bases are TGTGCCAGCAGCTTTGACTACCCCAACGAGCAGTACTTC.

The chain carries TRBV25-1 and TRBJ1-5, with D hard to call. The V gene's germline CDR1 is MGHDK and CDR2 SYGVNS. V lost 4 bases to trimming and J lost 6 bases, with 7 bases between them. The CDR3 has 12 amino acids. This chain's CDR3 is CASSGSGQPQHF. The CDR3 coding sequence is TGTGCCAGCAGTGGTTCGGGTCAGCCCCAGCATTTT. Full variable domain (outside the CDR3, taken from reference TRBV25-1 and TRBJ1-5): EADIYQTPRYLVIGTGKKITLECSQTMGHDKMYWYQQDPGMELHLIHYSYGVNSTEKGDLSSESTVSRIRTEHFPLTLESARPSHTSQYLCASSGSGQPQHFGDGTRLSIL.

The gene calls are TRBV7-2 and TRBJ2-7; D remains unclear. V lost 3 bases and J 0 bases, leaving 15 bases between the germline ends. The germline gives CDR1 SGHTA, CDR2 FQGNSA. The CDR3 consists of 16 residues. CDR3 coding DNA: TGTGCCAGCAGCTTCGGATGGTACCTCAGCTCCTACGAGCAGTACTTC. Amino acids: CASSFGWYLSSYEQYF.

The rearrangement uses TRBV12-5 and TRBJ1-4; 12 bases map to TRBD1. There are 15 residues in the CDR3. The germline gives CDR1 LGHNT, CDR2 FRNRAP. The V and J ends lost 3 bases and 8 bases, in that order; junction bases with no gene match: 4. The CDR3 region has the DNA TGTGCTAGTGGTTTCGCCGGGACAGGGGGCGAAAAACTGTTTTTT. It encodes CASGFAGTGGEKLFF.

This clone was observed a single time. The V gene is TRBV9, the J gene TRBJ2-5, with D tentatively TRBD1 (7 bases). The DNA end is more similar to TRBJ2-7, so the J call may be wrong. CDR3 length: 15 residues. The germline V gene has CDR1 SGDLS and CDR2 YYNGEE. Here the CDR3 DNA reads TGTGCCAGCAGCGTAGGGGCAGGGGGGAACTACGAGCAGTACTTC. It is translated as CASSVGAGGNYEQYF.

The V and J genes are TRBV2 and TRBJ2-2, with 10 bases matching TRBD2. CDR3 length equals 15 residues. CDR1 and CDR2 from the germline V gene are SNHLY and FYNNEI. V shed 4 bases, J shed 4 bases, and the junction held 3 bases outside the gene matches. This CDR3 reads CASSGRLAGTGELFF. The CDR3 DNA sequence: TGTGCCAGCAGTGGTCGACTAGCGGGCACCGGGGAGCTGTTTTTT.

This sequence joins TRBV10-2 and TRBJ2-5; D ambiguous. The germline V gene encodes CDR1 WSHSY and CDR2 SAAADI. The CDR3 runs 14 residues. The V gene lost 0 bases and the J gene lost 5 bases, with 10 bases spanning the gap. The CDR3 DNA follows: TGCGCCAGCAGTGAGTCAGGGTCCCAGGAGACCCAGTACTTC. Protein sequence: CASSESGSQETQYF.

This clone is labeled medium-sized. The chain carries TRBV25-1 and TRBJ1-1, with no clear D. The germline gives CDR1 MGHDK, CDR2 SYGVNS. Between the trimmed V and J ends, which lost 6 bases and 10 bases, there was a span of 12 bases. CDR3 length: 11 residues. CDR3 DNA sequence: TGTGCCAGCAGAGAGGACGGCAGAGCTTTCTTT. Translated, it gives CASREDGRAFF.